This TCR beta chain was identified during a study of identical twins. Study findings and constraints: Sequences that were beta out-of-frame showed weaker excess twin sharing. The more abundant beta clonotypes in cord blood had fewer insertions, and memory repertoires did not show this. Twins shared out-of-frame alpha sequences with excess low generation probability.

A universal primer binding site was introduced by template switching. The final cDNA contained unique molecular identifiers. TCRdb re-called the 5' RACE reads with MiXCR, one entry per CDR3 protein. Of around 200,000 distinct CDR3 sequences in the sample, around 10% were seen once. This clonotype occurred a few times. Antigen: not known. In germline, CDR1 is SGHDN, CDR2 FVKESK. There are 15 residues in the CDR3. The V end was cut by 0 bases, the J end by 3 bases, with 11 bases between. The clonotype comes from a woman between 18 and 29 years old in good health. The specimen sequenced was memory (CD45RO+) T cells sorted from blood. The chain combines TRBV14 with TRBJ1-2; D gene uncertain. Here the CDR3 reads CASSQDLRRDYGYTF. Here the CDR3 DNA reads TGTGCCAGCAGCCAAGATCTCCGCAGAGACTATGGCTACACCTTC. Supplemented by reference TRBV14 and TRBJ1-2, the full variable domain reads EAGVTQFPSHSVIEKGQTVTLRCDPISGHDNLYWYRRVMGKEIKFLLHFVKESKQDESGMPNNRFLAERTGGTYSTLKVQPAELEDSGVYFCASSQDLRRDYGYTFGSGTRLTVV.